The 10 T cell receptor beta chains below come from one sample, sequenced in a study of shared clonotypes between healthy human individuals. Selected positively for CCR7 and CD45RO-negative, naive CD8 cells excluded terminally differentiated effector memory CD45RA+ cells. TCRdb's table, derived via immunoSEQ multiplex PCR, lists solely in-frame clones and lacks some. Of approximately 2,000,000 clones listed, 93% were seen once; the top ten hold approximately 1.6%. The sequencing input was naive CD8+ T cells from PBMCs. These receptors were collected from a man between 18 and 29 years old in good health. Some clones in this sample may be carry-over from other donors' samples.

The chain carries TRBV5-6 and TRBJ2-3; TRBD2 might be the D (5 bases). The ends were cut back, 1 base at V and 6 bases at J, with 12 bases in the middle. This CDR3 has 14 amino acids. CDR1 and CDR2 from the germline V gene are SGHDT and YYEEEE. CDR3 protein: CASSLRLAFDTQYF. Here the CDR3 DNA reads TGTGCCAGCAGCTTGAGGCTAGCTTTTGATACGCAGTATTTT.

The V gene is TRBV7-2, the J gene TRBJ2-7; TRBD2 is a possible D gene (5 bases). Germline-derived CDR1 and CDR2 are SGHTA and FQGNSA. The V end lost 5 bases, the J end lost 3 bases, and 14 bases lay between the germline ends. The CDR3 covers 14 residues. The DNA for the CDR3 is TGTGCCAGCAGCCCCGGGGTCCTCAGCTACGAGCAGTACTTC. Its protein is CASSPGVLSYEQYF.

The V call is TRBV11-2, the J call TRBJ2-3, with D maybe TRBD1 (6 bases). From germline, CDR1 is SGHAT and CDR2 FQNNGV. This CDR3 is built from 17 residues. Trimming removed 3 bases at V and 3 bases at J, with 19 bases between. The CDR3 loop is CASSFQKTGYGTDTQYF. The DNA for the CDR3 is TGTGCCAGCAGCTTTCAGAAAACAGGGTACGGGACAGATACGCAGTATTTT.

DNA for the CDR3: TGTGCCAGCAGCTTTTTCGAGGGCCGTGGAGCAGATACGCAGTATTTT. It specifies CASSFFEGRGADTQYF. The chain uses TRBV7-8 and TRBJ2-3; TRBD2 is a possible D gene (5 bases). CDR1 and CDR2 (germline): SGHVS, FQNEAQ. Trimming took off 3 bases at V and 4 bases at J, with 17 bases between the two ends. The CDR3 is 16 amino acids.

V gene TRBV4-1 combines with J gene TRBJ2-2, with TRBD2 matching over 10 bases. CDR1 is MGHRA, CDR2 YSYEKL, per germline. The trim removed 5 bases at V and 3 bases at J, leaving 12 bases unmatched. The CDR3 loop spans 18 amino acids. Here the CDR3 reads CASSAEPSGSLDTGELFF. CDR3 in DNA: TGCGCCAGCAGCGCCGAGCCTAGCGGGAGTTTGGACACCGGGGAGCTGTTTTTT.

This chain connects TRBV19 to TRBJ2-7; D may match TRBD1 or TRBD2 (5 bases each). The CDR3 covers 14 residues. The germline V gene has CDR1 LNHDA and CDR2 SQIVND (reference sequence). V was shortened by 8 bases and J by 5 bases, with 19 bases between the two germline ends. CDR3 in amino acids: CASGGFGLPHEQYF. The CDR3 region has the DNA TGTGCCAGTGGGGGTTTCGGTCTTCCCCACGAGCAGTACTTC. Based on the CDR3 plus reference TRBV19 and TRBJ2-7, the full variable domain is DGGITQSPKYLFRKEGQNVTLSCEQNLNHDAMYWYRQDPGQGLRLIYYSQIVNDFQKGDIAEGYSVSREKKESFPLTVTSAQKNPTAFYLCASGGFGLPHEQYFGPGTRLTVT.

This chain links TRBV19 with TRBJ1-5; tentatively, D is TRBD1 (5 bases). The CDR3 contains 15 residues. Germline-derived CDR1 and CDR2 are LNHDA and SQIVND (reference sequence). The ends were cut back, 3 bases at V and 6 bases at J, with 15 bases in the middle. DNA for the CDR3: TGTGCCAGTAGTATTGTAAGGGGCGTTGGTCAGCCCCAGCATTTT. Amino acids: CASSIVRGVGQPQHF.

The chain recombines TRBV5-6 with TRBJ2-7, with D unclear. This CDR3 contains 15 residues. Germline V CDR1 and CDR2: SGHDT, YYEEEE. V lost 4 bases to trimming and J lost 4 bases, with 18 bases between them. The CDR3 bases are TGTGCCAGCAGCCACCTACAACATCCCCTTTACGAGCAGTACTTC. Translating gives CASSHLQHPLYEQYF.

Here the CDR3 DNA reads TGTGCCAGCAGCGTAGGGTCTAGCGGGATGGTCGAGACCCAGTACTTC. Amino acids: CASSVGSSGMVETQYF. This chain connects TRBV9 to TRBJ2-5; 9 bases match TRBD2. CDR3 size: 16 residues. Germline V gene lookup returns CDR1 SGDLS and CDR2 YYNGEE. Unmatched junction bases numbered 8, after V lost 0 bases and J lost 5 bases.

This rearrangement joins TRBV15 to TRBJ2-2; 7 bases fit TRBD2. V lost 8 bases to trimming and J lost 1 base; unmatched junction nucleotides: 4. This CDR3 has 14 residues. The germline CDR1 and CDR2 sequences are LNHNV and YYDKDF (reference sequence). The CDR3 sequence: CATVSGLNTGELFF. The CDR3 DNA follows: TGTGCCACCGTTAGCGGGCTGAACACCGGGGAGCTGTTTTTT.